This passage covers 17 T cell receptor beta chains from one sample sequenced in a study of blood T cell repertoires in COVID-19. TCRdb's table, derived via immunoSEQ multiplex PCR, lists solely in-frame clones and lacks some. The sample holds about 280,000 clones, roughly 87% seen once. Sequencing was carried out using peripheral blood. These receptor sequences come from a man between 18 and 35 years old with active or convalescent COVID-19.

The CDR3 loop is CASSKTLVGSGNTIYF. CDR3 sequence (DNA): TGTGCCAGCAGCAAGACTCTCGTGGGTTCCGGAAACACCATATATTTT. V is TRBV7-8 and J is TRBJ1-3; no clear D gene. This CDR3 contains 16 residues. CDR1 and CDR2 from the germline V gene are SGHVS and FQNEAQ. The V gene lost 5 bases and the J gene lost 4 bases, with 18 bases spanning the gap.

The genes are TRBV5-1 and TRBJ2-7; D is unresolved. This CDR3 is built from 13 residues. V lost 6 bases, J lost 0 bases, and 10 bases lay in between. CDR1 is SGHRS, CDR2 YFSETQ, per germline. The CDR3 reads CASTGRSSYEQYF. The CDR3 DNA sequence: TGCGCCAGCACTGGGCGCTCCTCCTACGAGCAGTACTTC.

This sequence joins TRBV19 and TRBJ1-3, with unresolved D. Trimming pared 3 bases from V and 2 bases from J, leaving 14 bases between. Germline-derived CDR1 and CDR2 are LNHDA and SQIVND (reference sequence). This CDR3 is built from 16 residues. CDR3 sequence: CASSIGVNTPGNTIYF. CDR3 coding DNA: TGTGCCAGTAGTATTGGTGTCAACACCCCTGGAAACACCATATATTTT.

The rearrangement links TRBV7-6 to TRBJ1-6; 7 bases fit TRBD1. There are 17 residues in the CDR3. Per the germline V gene, CDR1 is SGHVS and CDR2 is FNYEAQ. V lost 5 bases to trimming and J lost 1 base; unmatched junction nucleotides: 8. The CDR3 reads CASSLGTAVSYNSPLHF. For the CDR3, the DNA is TGTGCCAGCAGCCTGGGGACAGCCGTATCCTATAATTCACCCCTCCACTTT.

The genes are TRBV6-5 and TRBJ1-2, with 10 bases lining up with TRBD1. There are 13 residues in the CDR3. The germline CDR1 and CDR2 sequences are MNHEY and SVGAGI. Trimming removed 8 bases from V and 8 bases from J; junction bases left unmatched: 8. The chain's CDR3 is CASRDRGLGGYTF. The DNA of the CDR3 is TGTGCCAGCCGGGACAGGGGACTCGGGGGCTACACCTTC.

The V call is TRBV2, the J call TRBJ2-2; the match to TRBD1 covers 7 bases. Germline values: CDR1 SNHLY, CDR2 FYNNEI. V dropped 7 bases and J dropped 8; count of bases not matched to a gene: 7. There are 13 residues in the CDR3. CDR3 DNA sequence: TGTGCCAGCACCGCCACAGGGGAAGGGGAGCTGTTTTTT. Translating it yields CASTATGEGELFF.

The rearrangement links TRBV3-1 (or the pseudogene TRBV3-2) to TRBJ2-7; weak D call: TRBD2 (6 bases). Germline V gives CDR1 LGHDT, CDR2 YNNKEL (reference sequence). This CDR3 is 15 amino acids long. The V end was cut by 5 bases, the J end by 0 bases, with 14 bases between. CDR3 bases: TGTGCCAGCAGCGTGGGCCGGGGGAGCTCCTACGAGCAGTACTTC. Translation gives CASSVGRGSSYEQYF.

Comments on this clone: The sample contains more than one DNA sequence encoding this CDR3. The chain employs TRBV4-1 and TRBJ2-7; 10 bases match TRBD2. This CDR3 has 15 amino acids. Losses at the gene ends were 3 bases for V and 2 bases for J; bases not matched to a gene: 4. CDR1 and CDR2 (germline): MGHRA, YSYEKL. CDR3 amino acids: CASSQESGGAYEQYF. CDR3 in DNA: TGCGCCAGCAGCCAGGAAAGCGGGGGGGCCTACGAGCAGTACTTC.

The chain has TRBV9 and TRBJ2-7; maybe TRBD2 (5 bases). Germline CDR1 reads SGDLS; CDR2 reads YYNGEE. This CDR3 has 15 amino acids. V lost 3 bases and J lost 4, with 17 bases in between. CDR3 amino acids: CASSETPGDIYEQYF. The CDR3 DNA follows: TGTGCCAGCAGCGAGACCCCCGGGGATATTTACGAGCAGTACTTC.

The J gene is TRBJ2-3, the V gene TRBV7-2; the D is unclear. V dropped 4 bases and J dropped 2 bases, with 10 bases sitting between them. Germline CDR1 SGHTA, CDR2 FQGNSA. The CDR3 is made up of 14 amino acids. CDR3 region: CASSSTTSTDTQYF. CDR3 nucleotide sequence: TGTGCCAGCAGCTCAACGACATCCACAGATACGCAGTATTTT.

CDR3 protein: CASSRTANTGELFF. The CDR3 DNA reads TGCGCCAGCAGCCGGACTGCGAACACCGGGGAGCTGTTTTTT. This chain links TRBV5-1 with TRBJ2-2; TRBD2 might be the D (5 bases). CDR3 length equals 14 residues. The V gene's germline CDR1 is SGHRS and CDR2 YFSETQ. V shed 4 bases and J shed 0 bases, with 7 bases lying between them.

J is TRBJ2-7 and V is TRBV5-4; TRBD1 aligns across 8 bases. CDR3 length equals 17 residues. V dropped 1 base and J dropped 5; count of bases not matched to a gene: 14. Germline V CDR1 and CDR2: SGHNT, YYREEE (reference sequence). The CDR3 nucleotides read TGTGCCAGCAGCTTGCGGGGGTCGGGCAGGGGGCGAAACGAGCAGTACTTC. This sequence encodes CASSLRGSGRGRNEQYF.

The chain employs TRBV11-2 and TRBJ1-1; D is perhaps TRBD1 (6 bases). V lost 5 bases to trimming and J lost 0 bases, with 10 bases between them. There are 14 residues in the CDR3. Germline-derived CDR1 and CDR2 are SGHAT and FQNNGV. The CDR3: CASSATGMNTEAFF. CDR3 nucleotide sequence: TGTGCCAGCAGCGCGACAGGCATGAACACTGAAGCTTTCTTT.

The V gene is TRBV19, the J gene TRBJ2-3; D perhaps matches TRBD1 (5 bases). Germline V gene data show CDR1 as LNHDA and CDR2 as SQIVND (reference sequence). The ends were cut back, 7 bases at V and 4 bases at J, with 15 bases in the middle. The CDR3 runs 14 residues. The CDR3 spells CASTRQGGADTQYF. DNA for the CDR3: TGTGCCAGTACCCGGCAGGGTGGCGCAGATACGCAGTATTTT.

The genes are TRBV29-1 and TRBJ2-3; possible D gene TRBD1, 6 bases. Germline CDR1 reads SQVTM; CDR2 reads ANQGSEA. There are 11 residues in the CDR3. Deletions cut 6 bases from V and 6 bases from J, with 10 bases between. The CDR3 is CSVQGVDTQYF. For the CDR3, the DNA is TGCAGCGTACAGGGTGTGGATACGCAGTATTTT.

The V gene is TRBV5-8, the J gene TRBJ1-2; 8 positions agree with TRBD1. CDR3 length: 18 residues. With 1 base clipped from V and 2 bases from J, the junction kept 13 bases outside the gene matches. Germline V gene lookup returns CDR1 SGHTS and CDR2 YDEGEE. The CDR3: CASSLYLRRDRYNYGYTF. CDR3 DNA sequence: TGTGCCAGCAGCTTGTATTTAAGGCGGGACAGGTACAACTATGGCTACACCTTC.

The chain joins TRBV5-4 to TRBJ2-5; D is perhaps TRBD1 (6 bases). From germline, CDR1 is SGHNT and CDR2 YYREEE (reference sequence). This CDR3 comprises 17 residues. V lost 0 bases to trimming and J lost 0 bases, with 15 bases between them. The CDR3 loop reads CASSLARGNPNQETQYF. CDR3 nucleotides: TGTGCCAGCAGCTTGGCCAGGGGTAACCCCAACCAAGAGACCCAGTACTTC.